This entry lists 27 T cell receptor beta chains sequenced from one sample in a study of human T cells and chemical hapten exposure. TCRdb recomputed calls from the RACE reads with MiXCR, one row per CDR3 protein. This table holds approximately 370,000 distinct CDR3 sequences, about 5.4% found once. Regarding time point: pre-sensitization, week 0. Noted treatment: therapeutic diphenylcyclopropenone sensitization with weekly scalp DPC. The sequences come from whole blood, collected in connection with sensitization to the hapten diphenylcyclopropenone (DPC). The receptors were gathered from a woman aged 18-29 years with alopecia areata. Some clones in this sample may be carry-over from other donors' samples.

Written as DNA, the CDR3 is TGTGCCAGCTCAGCGATTGGGACGCGGAATGAAGCTTTCTTT. Encoded protein: CASSAIGTRNEAFF. The chain couples TRBV18 to TRBJ1-1; TRBD1 might be the D (5 bases). The V gene's germline CDR1 is KGHSH and CDR2 LQKENI. Between the trimmed V and J ends, which lost 5 bases and 7 bases, there was a span of 17 bases. This CDR3 contains 14 residues.

The sample holds a few counts of this clonotype. The chain combines TRBV7-9 with TRBJ2-7; TRBD1 agrees at 8 bases. The germline V gene encodes CDR1 SEHNR and CDR2 FQNEAQ (reference sequence). The V gene end was trimmed by 5 bases and the J gene end by 5 bases; junction bases not matched to a gene: 2. The CDR3 contains 12 residues. CDR3 region: CASSRTGHEQYF. DNA of the CDR3: TGTGCCAGCAGCCGGACAGGGCACGAGCAGTACTTC. Looking up the rest from reference TRBV7-9 and TRBJ2-7 gives the full variable domain: DTGVSQNPRHKITKRGQNVTFRCDPISEHNRLYWYRQTLGQGPEFLTYFQNEAQLEKSRLLSDRFSAERPKGSFSTLEIQRTEQGDSAMYLCASSRTGHEQYFGPGTRLTVT.

This clonotype was observed a handful of times. V is TRBV12-3 or TRBV12-4 and J is TRBJ2-4; D remains unclear. V lost 5 bases and J lost 6, with 17 bases in between. This CDR3 is built from 15 residues. CDR3 nucleotides: TGTGCCAGCAGTACCGGGCTCGGGCGCGGAAACATTCAGTACTTC. It yields the protein CASSTGLGRGNIQYF.

This clonotype was seen many times. The chain combines TRBV27 with TRBJ1-5; D remains unclear. The CDR3 length is 15 residues. The V gene lost 0 bases and the J gene lost 3 bases, with 9 bases spanning the gap. CDR1 is MNHEY and CDR2 is SMNVEV in the germline V gene (reference sequence). DNA of the CDR3: TGTGCCAGCAGTTTATCAGGCAGCTACAATCAGCCCCAGCATTTT. Protein product: CASSLSGSYNQPQHF.

This clonotype showed up many times. The V call is TRBV29-1, the J call TRBJ2-1; the D is unclear. This CDR3 region has 10 residues. Trimming cost V 2 bases and J 9 bases, with 5 bases left between them. Germline V gene sequence: CDR1 SQVTM, CDR2 ANQGSEA. The CDR3 is CSVETAEQFF. CDR3 DNA sequence: TGCAGCGTTGAAACAGCTGAGCAGTTCTTC.

This clonotype came up many times. This rearrangement joins TRBV12-3 or TRBV12-4 to TRBJ2-6; 11 bases fit TRBD2. V shed 2 bases, J shed 0 bases, and the junction held 3 bases outside the gene matches. The CDR3 has 18 residues. The CDR3 region has the DNA TGTGCCAGCAGTTTAAGACTAGCGGGGTCCTCTGGGGCCAACGTCCTGACTTTC. Translating gives CASSLRLAGSSGANVLTF.

The chain couples TRBV29-1 to TRBJ2-5; D is possibly TRBD1 (5 bases). V was clipped by 7 bases and J by 2 bases, with 20 bases between them. Germline assignment: CDR1 SQVTM and CDR2 ANQGSEA. CDR3 length equals 15 residues. In DNA form, the CDR3 reads TGCAGCGCAGCGTCTCCTGGACGGACACAAGAGACCCAGTACTTC. It is translated as CSAASPGRTQETQYF.

This clonotype showed up just a few times. This chain connects TRBV20-1 to TRBJ2-5; D is possibly TRBD1 (5 bases). Trimming shortened V by 3 bases and J by 2 bases, and 7 bases separated the two germline ends. From germline, CDR1 is DFQATT and CDR2 SNEGSKA (reference sequence). This CDR3 region has 12 residues. CDR3 amino acids: CSARGLQETQYF. The CDR3 DNA follows: TGCAGTGCTAGGGGGCTTCAAGAGACCCAGTACTTC.

The CDR3 sequence: CASSPPGLAYEQYF. CDR3 in DNA: TGTGCCAGCAGCCCCCCGGGACTAGCCTACGAGCAGTACTTC. The chain employs TRBV12-3 or TRBV12-4 and TRBJ2-7; TRBD2 aligns across 8 bases. This CDR3 comprises 14 residues. Unmatched junction bases numbered 6, after V lost 6 bases and J lost 2 bases.

This clonotype was found a few times. The chain couples TRBV15 to TRBJ1-6; the D gene is possibly TRBD1 (5 bases). The CDR3 covers 14 residues. CDR1 and CDR2 from the germline V gene are LNHNV and YYDKDF (reference sequence). V was cut by 4 bases and J by 7 bases, with 11 bases left in between. For the CDR3, the DNA is TGTGCCACCAGCATCAGACAGACAAATTCACCCCTCCACTTT. Amino acid sequence: CATSIRQTNSPLHF.

This clonotype was found many times. This chain connects TRBV18 to TRBJ1-3; a weak D match, TRBD1 (6 bases). The CDR3 totals 18 residues. The ends were cut back, 0 bases at V and 0 bases at J, with 15 bases in the middle. Per germline, CDR1 KGHSH and CDR2 LQKENI. CDR3 coding DNA: TGTGCCAGCTCACCACCCTTGGACAGACTCAACTCTGGAAACACCATATATTTT. This sequence encodes CASSPPLDRLNSGNTIYF.

This clonotype was recorded many times. CDR3 nucleotide sequence: TGCGCCAGCCCAGGACAGCTAAGCTCCTACGAGCAGTACTTC. It encodes CASPGQLSSYEQYF. This sequence joins TRBV5-1 and TRBJ2-7; D perhaps matches TRBD1 (6 bases). Trimming shortened V by 7 bases and J by 0 bases, and 14 bases separated the two germline ends. The germline gives CDR1 SGHRS, CDR2 YFSETQ. The CDR3 contains 14 residues.

At least ten counts were recorded for this clonotype. This chain links TRBV7-9 with TRBJ2-7; no definite D call. V was trimmed by 5 bases and J by 2 bases, leaving 16 bases between them. This CDR3 has 15 amino acids. Germline CDR1 reads SEHNR; CDR2 reads FQNEAQ (reference sequence). The CDR3 DNA sequence: TGTGCCAGCAGCCCGGACGGCTTGTTTCCCTACGAGCAGTACTTC. This translates into CASSPDGLFPYEQYF.

CDR3 sequence: CASEGQRGGSYNEQFF. The CDR3 nucleotides are TGTGCCAGCGAAGGCCAGAGGGGGGGGTCCTACAATGAGCAGTTCTTC. This sequence joins TRBV2 and TRBJ2-1, with D perhaps matching TRBD2 (7 bases). Germline V gene lookup returns CDR1 SNHLY and CDR2 FYNNEI. This CDR3 region has 16 residues. V lost 8 bases to trimming and J lost 1 base, with 18 bases between them.

This clonotype was seen many times. The rearrangement joins TRBV10-3 to TRBJ1-6; 7 nucleotides align to TRBD1. Germline trimming cut 2 bases from V and 5 bases from J; bases unmatched to any gene: 12. Germline assignment: CDR1 ENHRY and CDR2 SYGVKD. The CDR3 has 18 amino acids. CDR3 DNA: TGTGCCATCAGTGAGGTCGACAGGGCATTAGTAAATAATTCACCCCTCCACTTT. Residues: CAISEVDRALVNNSPLHF.

Ten or more counts support this clonotype. The chain uses TRBV12-3 or TRBV12-4 and TRBJ2-3; 7 nucleotides line up with TRBD2. V dropped 3 bases and J dropped 10; count of bases not matched to a gene: 10. The CDR3 covers 14 residues. The DNA of the CDR3 is TGTGCCAGCAGTTTCGACGGGGGGAACGCTCCGCAGTATTTT. Its protein product is CASSFDGGNAPQYF.

This clonotype showed up many times. The chain recombines TRBV5-5 with TRBJ1-1; D not certain. The germline CDR1 and CDR2 sequences are SGHKS and YYEKEE (reference sequence). Trimming shortened V by 6 bases and J by 2 bases, and 17 bases separated the two germline ends. This CDR3 has 15 residues. The CDR3 DNA follows: TGTGCCAGCACCCCCCCGGCAACTACAAACACTGAAGCTTTCTTT. Protein product: CASTPPATTNTEAFF.

This clonotype was observed a handful of times. This rearrangement joins TRBV5-1 to TRBJ1-6, with 11 bases fitting TRBD1. Trimming at V came to 0 bases and at J to 8 bases, leaving 1 base not matched to a gene. The CDR3 is 15 amino acids. Germline CDR1 SGHRS, CDR2 YFSETQ. CDR3 in DNA: TGCGCCAGCAGCTTGGGGGACAGGGGGTATTCACCCCTCCACTTT. It translates to CASSLGDRGYSPLHF.

This clonotype was observed a few times. The chain carries TRBV9 and TRBJ1-1, with D unresolved. Germline V gene lookup returns CDR1 SGDLS and CDR2 YYNGEE. The ends were cut back, 4 bases at V and 0 bases at J, with 13 bases in the middle. The CDR3 is 15 residues long. The CDR3 DNA is TGTGCCAGCAGCACCCGGCCCCGCTTGAACACTGAAGCTTTCTTT. This sequence encodes CASSTRPRLNTEAFF. The whole variable domain, filled in from reference TRBV9 and TRBJ1-1, reads DSGVTQTPKHLITATGQRVTLRCSPRSGDLSVYWYQQSLDQGLQFLIQYYNGEERAKGNILERFSAQQFPDLHSELNLSSLELGDSALYFCASSTRPRLNTEAFFGQGTRLTVV.

This clonotype showed up many times. This chain links TRBV6-1 with TRBJ1-6; D is possibly TRBD1 (6 bases). Germline V CDR1 and CDR2: MNHNS, SASEGT. The CDR3 runs to 15 residues. The V end lost 6 bases, the J end lost 7 bases, and 16 bases lay between the germline ends. CDR3 protein: CASSPVRGGNSPLHF. Here the CDR3 DNA reads TGTGCCAGCAGCCCAGTGAGGGGGGGAAATTCACCCCTCCACTTT.

This clonotype appeared many times. The chain couples TRBV7-2 to TRBJ2-7; 7 nucleotides match TRBD2. This CDR3 contains 13 residues. The V and J ends lost 5 bases and 3 bases, in that order; junction bases with no gene match: 4. Per germline, CDR1 SGHTA and CDR2 FQGNSA. CDR3 DNA: TGTGCCAGCAGCCCAGGACTAGACTACGAGCAGTACTTC. It codes for CASSPGLDYEQYF.

This clonotype showed up many times. The V gene is TRBV9, the J gene TRBJ2-7; possible D gene TRBD2, 5 bases. Germline-derived CDR1 and CDR2 are SGDLS and YYNGEE. The CDR3 spans 15 residues. The V end lost 4 bases, the J end lost 5 bases, and 19 bases lay between the germline ends. This CDR3 reads CASSPGLTPLHEQYF. The CDR3 DNA follows: TGTGCCAGCAGCCCAGGACTGACTCCTCTCCACGAGCAGTACTTC.

There are a few counts of this clonotype. The J gene is TRBJ1-4, the V gene TRBV6-1; D call uncertain. This CDR3 spans 16 amino acids. The germline gives CDR1 MNHNS, CDR2 SASEGT. Trimming cost V 1 base and J 1 base, with 10 bases left between them. The CDR3 reads CASSEVLGLTNEKLFF. The DNA for the CDR3 is TGTGCCAGCAGTGAAGTACTCGGGCTAACTAATGAAAAACTGTTTTTT.

This clonotype was seen many times. The V call is TRBV7-2, the J call TRBJ1-6; D gene unclear. The CDR3 length is 15 residues. Germline values: CDR1 SGHTA, CDR2 FQGNSA. Between the trimmed V and J ends, which lost 2 bases and 2 bases, there was a span of 7 bases. The DNA of the CDR3 is TGTGCCAGCAGCTTAAGGGCGACCTATAATTCACCCCTCCACTTT. Its translation: CASSLRATYNSPLHF.

This clonotype was observed a few times. This chain links TRBV7-2 with TRBJ2-7; maybe TRBD2 (5 bases). This CDR3 is 16 amino acids long. Trimming stripped 1 base from V and 6 bases from J, with 19 bases between. Germline CDR1 and CDR2: SGHTA and FQGNSA. CDR3 region: CASSLVTGVTALEQYF. The CDR3 nucleotides are TGTGCCAGCAGCTTAGTTACCGGGGTCACCGCCCTCGAGCAGTACTTC.

This clonotype appeared many times. The V call is TRBV28, the J call TRBJ2-1; 9 bases are shared with TRBD2. The CDR3 sequence is 15 residues long. Germline CDR1 is MDHEN and CDR2 is SYDVKM. V shed 2 bases, J shed 4 bases, and the junction held 3 bases outside the gene matches. CDR3 region: CASSLQAGGYNEQFF. DNA of the CDR3: TGTGCCAGCAGTTTACAAGCGGGGGGTTACAATGAGCAGTTCTTC.

The table lists this clonotype with many counts. At one end the junction does not follow the germline gene, possibly because of a read error. This chain uses TRBV7-9 with TRBJ1-2; D possibly corresponds to TRBD1 (5 bases). The CDR3 contains 12 residues. Germline loops: CDR1 SEHNR, CDR2 FQNEAQ (reference sequence). In nucleotides, the CDR3 is TGTGCCAGCAGTCCCGGGGACGATATTGCCAATTTC. It encodes CASSPGDDIANF.